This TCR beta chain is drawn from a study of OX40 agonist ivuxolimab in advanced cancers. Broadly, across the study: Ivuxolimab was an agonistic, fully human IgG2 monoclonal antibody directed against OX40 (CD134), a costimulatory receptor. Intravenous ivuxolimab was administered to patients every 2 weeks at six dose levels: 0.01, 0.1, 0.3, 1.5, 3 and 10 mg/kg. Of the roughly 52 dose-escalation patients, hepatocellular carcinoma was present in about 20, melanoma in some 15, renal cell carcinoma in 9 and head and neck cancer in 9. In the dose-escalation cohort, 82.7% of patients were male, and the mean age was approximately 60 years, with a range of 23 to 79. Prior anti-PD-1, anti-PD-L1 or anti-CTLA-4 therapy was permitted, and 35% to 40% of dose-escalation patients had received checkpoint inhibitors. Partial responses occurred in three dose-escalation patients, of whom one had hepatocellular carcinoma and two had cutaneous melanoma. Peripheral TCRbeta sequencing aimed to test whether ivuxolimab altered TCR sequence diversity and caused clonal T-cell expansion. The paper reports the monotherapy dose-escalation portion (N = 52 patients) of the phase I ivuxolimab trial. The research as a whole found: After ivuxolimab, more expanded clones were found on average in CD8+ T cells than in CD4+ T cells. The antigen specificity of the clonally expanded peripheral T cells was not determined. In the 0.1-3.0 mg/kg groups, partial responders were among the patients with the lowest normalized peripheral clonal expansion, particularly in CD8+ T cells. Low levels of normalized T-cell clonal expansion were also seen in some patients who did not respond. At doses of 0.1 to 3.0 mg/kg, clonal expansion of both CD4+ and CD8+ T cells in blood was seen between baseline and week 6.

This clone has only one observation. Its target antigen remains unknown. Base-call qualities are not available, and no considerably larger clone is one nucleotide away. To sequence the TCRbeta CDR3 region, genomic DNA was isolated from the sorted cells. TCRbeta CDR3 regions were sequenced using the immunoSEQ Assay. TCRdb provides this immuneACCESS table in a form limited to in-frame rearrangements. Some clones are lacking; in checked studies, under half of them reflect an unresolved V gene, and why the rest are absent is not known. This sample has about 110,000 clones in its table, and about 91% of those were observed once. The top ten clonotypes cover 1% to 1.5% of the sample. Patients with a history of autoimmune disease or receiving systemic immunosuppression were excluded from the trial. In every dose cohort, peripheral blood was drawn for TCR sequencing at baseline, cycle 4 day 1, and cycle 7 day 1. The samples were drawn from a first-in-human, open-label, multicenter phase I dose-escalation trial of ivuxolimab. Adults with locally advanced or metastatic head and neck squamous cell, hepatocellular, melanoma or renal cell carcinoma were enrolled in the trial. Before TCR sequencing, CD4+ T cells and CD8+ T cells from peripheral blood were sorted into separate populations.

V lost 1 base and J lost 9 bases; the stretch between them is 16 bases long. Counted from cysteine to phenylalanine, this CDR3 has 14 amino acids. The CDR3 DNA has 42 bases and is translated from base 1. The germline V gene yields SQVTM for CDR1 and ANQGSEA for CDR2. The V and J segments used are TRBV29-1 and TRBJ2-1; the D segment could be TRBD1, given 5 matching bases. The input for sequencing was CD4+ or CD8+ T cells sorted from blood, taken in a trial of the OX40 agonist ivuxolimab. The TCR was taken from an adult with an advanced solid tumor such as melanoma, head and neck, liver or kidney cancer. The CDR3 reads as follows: CSVEAYVPQGEQFF. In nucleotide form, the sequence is TGCAGCGTTGAAGCGTACGTCCCCCAGGGTGAGCAGTTCTTC.